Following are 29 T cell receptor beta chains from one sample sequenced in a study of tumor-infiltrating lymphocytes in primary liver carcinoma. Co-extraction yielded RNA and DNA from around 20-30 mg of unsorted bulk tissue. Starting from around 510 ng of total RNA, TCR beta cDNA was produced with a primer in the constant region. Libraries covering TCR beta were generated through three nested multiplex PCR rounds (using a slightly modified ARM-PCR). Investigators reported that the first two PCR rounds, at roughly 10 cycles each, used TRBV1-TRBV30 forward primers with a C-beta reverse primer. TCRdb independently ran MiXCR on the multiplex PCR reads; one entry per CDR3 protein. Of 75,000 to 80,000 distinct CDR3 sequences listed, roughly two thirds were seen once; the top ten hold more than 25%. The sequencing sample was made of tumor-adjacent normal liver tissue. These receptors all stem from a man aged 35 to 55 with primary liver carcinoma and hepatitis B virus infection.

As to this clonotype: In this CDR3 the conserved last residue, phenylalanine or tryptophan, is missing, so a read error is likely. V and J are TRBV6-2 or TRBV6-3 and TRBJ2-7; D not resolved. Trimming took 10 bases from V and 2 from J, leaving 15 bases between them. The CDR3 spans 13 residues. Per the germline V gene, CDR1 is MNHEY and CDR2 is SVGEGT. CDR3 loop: CAISYEVPYEQYS. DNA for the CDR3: TGTGCCATTAGTTACGAGGTACCCTACGAGCAGTACTCC.

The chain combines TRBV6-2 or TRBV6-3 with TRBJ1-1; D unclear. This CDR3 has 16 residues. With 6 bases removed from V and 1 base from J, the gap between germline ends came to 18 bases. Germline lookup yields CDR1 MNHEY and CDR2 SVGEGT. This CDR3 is CASRRADKVENTEAFF. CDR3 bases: TGTGCCAGCAGACGAGCCGACAAGGTGGAGAACACTGAAGCTTTCTTT.

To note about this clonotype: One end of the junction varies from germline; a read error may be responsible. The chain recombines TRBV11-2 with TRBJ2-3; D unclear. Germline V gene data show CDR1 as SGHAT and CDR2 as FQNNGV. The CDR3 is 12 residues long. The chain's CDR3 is CASSAITDTQYF. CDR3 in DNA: TGTGCTAGCAGCGCCATCACAGATACGCAATATTTT.

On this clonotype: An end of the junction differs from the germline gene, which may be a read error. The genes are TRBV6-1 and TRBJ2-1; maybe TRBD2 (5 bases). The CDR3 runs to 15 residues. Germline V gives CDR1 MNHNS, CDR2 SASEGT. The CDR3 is CAGCSRGGPYSEQFF. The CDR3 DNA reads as TGTGCCGGCTGTTCTAGAGGAGGCCCCTACAGTGAGCAGTTCTTC.

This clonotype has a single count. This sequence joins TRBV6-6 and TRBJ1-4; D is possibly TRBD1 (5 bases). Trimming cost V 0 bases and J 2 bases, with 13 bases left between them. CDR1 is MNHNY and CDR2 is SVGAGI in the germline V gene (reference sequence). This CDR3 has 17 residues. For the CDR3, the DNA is TGTGCCAGCAGTTACTCGGACCCAGAGGGGACTAATGAAAAACTGTTTTTT. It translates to CASSYSDPEGTNEKLFF.

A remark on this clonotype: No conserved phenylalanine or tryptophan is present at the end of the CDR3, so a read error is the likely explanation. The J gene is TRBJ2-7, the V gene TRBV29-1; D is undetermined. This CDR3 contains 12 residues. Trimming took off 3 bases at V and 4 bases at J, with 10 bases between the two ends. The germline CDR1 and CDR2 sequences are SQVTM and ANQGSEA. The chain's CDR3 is CSVESADYEQYY. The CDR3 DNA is TGCAGCGTTGAGTCCGCAGATTACGAGCAGTACTAC.

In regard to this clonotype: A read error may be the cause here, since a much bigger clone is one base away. CDR3 region: CASCKPGLQETQYF. In DNA form, the CDR3 reads TGTGCCAGCTGTAAGCCGGGACTACAAGAGACCCAGTACTTC. The chain links TRBV28 to TRBJ2-5, with 7 bases lining up with TRBD2. V lost 8 bases, J lost 2 bases, and 8 bases stayed unmatched. CDR1 MDHEN and CDR2 SYDVKM come from the germline V gene. The CDR3 consists of 14 residues.

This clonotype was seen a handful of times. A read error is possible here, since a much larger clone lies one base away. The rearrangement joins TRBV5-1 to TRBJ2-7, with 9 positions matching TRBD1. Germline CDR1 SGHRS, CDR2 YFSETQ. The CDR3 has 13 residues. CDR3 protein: CARSSTGGYEQYF. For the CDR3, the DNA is TGCGCCAGGAGCTCGACAGGGGGCTACGAGCAGTACTTC.

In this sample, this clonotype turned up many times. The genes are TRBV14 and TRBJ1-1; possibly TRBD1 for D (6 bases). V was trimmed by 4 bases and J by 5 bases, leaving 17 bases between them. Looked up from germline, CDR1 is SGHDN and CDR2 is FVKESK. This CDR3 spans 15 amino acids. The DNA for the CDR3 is TGTGCCAGCAGCCGTCGACTGGGGGCTGGGACTGAAGCTTTCTTT. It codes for CASSRRLGAGTEAFF.

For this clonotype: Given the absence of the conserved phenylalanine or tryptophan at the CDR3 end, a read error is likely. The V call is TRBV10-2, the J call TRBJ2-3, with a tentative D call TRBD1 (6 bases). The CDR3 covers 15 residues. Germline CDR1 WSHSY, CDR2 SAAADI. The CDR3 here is CASSEQGNPSDMQYL. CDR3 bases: TGCGCCAGCAGTGAGCAGGGGAACCCCTCAGATATGCAGTATCTT.

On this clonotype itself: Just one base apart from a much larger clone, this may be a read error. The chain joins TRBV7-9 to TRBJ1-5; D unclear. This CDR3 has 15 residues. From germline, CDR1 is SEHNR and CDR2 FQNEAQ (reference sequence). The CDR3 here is CASSLGSSSNRPQHF. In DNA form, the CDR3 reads TGTGCCAGCAGCTTAGGAAGTTCAAGCAATCGGCCCCAGCATTTT.

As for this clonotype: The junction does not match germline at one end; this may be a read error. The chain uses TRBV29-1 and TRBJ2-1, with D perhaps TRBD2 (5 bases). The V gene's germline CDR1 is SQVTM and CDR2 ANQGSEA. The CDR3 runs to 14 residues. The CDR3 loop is CSVEGGPRGNEQFF. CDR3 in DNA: TGCAGCGTTGAAGGCGGACCCCGGGGAAATGAGCAATTCTTC.

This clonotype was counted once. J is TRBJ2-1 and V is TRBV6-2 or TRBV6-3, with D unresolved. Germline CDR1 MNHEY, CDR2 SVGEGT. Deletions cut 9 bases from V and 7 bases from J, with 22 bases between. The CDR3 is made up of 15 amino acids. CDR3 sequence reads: CASRRDWAMYNEQFF. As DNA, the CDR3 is TGTGCCAGTAGGCGAGACTGGGCAATGTATAATGAGCAGTTCTTC.

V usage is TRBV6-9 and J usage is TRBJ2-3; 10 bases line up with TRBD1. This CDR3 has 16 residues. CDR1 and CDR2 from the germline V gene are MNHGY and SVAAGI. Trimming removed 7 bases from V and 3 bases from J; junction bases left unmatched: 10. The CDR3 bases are TGTGCCAGCAATTCGGCGTCGGGACAGGGGACAGATACGCAGTATTTT. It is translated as CASNSASGQGTDTQYF.

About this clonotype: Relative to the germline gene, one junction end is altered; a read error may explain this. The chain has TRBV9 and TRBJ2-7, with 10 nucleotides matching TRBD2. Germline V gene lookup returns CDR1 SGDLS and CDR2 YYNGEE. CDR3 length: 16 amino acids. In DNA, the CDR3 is TGTGCCAGCAGCGACCGATGGATTAGCGGGAGGAATGAGCAATACTTC. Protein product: CASSDRWISGRNEQYF.

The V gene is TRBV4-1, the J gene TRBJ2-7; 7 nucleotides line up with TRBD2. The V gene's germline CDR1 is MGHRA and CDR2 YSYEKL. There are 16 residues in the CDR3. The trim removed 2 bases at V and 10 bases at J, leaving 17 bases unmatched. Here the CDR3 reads CASSQSLAEPLYAQYF. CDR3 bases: TGCGCCAGCAGCCAATCCCTAGCGGAGCCACTTTACGCACAGTACTTC.

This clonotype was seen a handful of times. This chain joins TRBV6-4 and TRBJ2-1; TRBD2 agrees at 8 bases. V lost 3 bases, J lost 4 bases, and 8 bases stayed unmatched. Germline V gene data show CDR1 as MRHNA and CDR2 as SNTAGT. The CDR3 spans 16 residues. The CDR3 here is CASSEMGLAGYNEQFF. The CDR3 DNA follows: TGTGCCAGCAGTGAAATGGGGTTAGCGGGGTACAATGAGCAGTTCTTC.

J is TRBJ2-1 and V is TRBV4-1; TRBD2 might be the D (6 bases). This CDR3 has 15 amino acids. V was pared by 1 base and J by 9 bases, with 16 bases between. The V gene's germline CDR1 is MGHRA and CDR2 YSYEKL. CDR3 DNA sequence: TGCGCCAGCAGCCAAGCGGGGGACCTCATGTCTGAGCAGTTCTTC. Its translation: CASSQAGDLMSEQFF.

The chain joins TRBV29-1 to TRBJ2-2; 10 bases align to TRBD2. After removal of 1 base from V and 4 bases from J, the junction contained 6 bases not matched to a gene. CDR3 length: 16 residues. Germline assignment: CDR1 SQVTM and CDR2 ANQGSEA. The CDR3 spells CSVEGLAGGITGELFF. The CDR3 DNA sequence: TGCAGCGTTGAAGGATTAGCGGGAGGTATCACCGGGGAGCTGTTTTTT.

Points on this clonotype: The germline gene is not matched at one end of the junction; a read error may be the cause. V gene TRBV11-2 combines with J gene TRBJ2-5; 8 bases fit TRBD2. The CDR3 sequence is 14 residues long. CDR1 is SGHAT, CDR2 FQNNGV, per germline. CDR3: CANSFSGGQETLYF. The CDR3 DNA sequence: TGTGCCAACAGCTTCAGCGGGGGACAAGAGACCCTGTACTTC.

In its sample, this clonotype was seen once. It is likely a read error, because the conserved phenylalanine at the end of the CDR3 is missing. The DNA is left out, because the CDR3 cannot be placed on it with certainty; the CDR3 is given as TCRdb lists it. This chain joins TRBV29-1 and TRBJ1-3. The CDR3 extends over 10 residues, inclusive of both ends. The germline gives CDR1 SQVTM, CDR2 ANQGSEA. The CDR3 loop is CSFEDGVKYL.

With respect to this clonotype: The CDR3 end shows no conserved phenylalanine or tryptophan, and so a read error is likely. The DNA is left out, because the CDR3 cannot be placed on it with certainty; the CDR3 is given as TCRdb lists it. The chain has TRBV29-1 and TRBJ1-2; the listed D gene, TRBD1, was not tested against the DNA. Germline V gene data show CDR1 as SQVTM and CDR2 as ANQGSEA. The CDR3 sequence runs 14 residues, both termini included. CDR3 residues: CSVWDPGQDYGHAV.

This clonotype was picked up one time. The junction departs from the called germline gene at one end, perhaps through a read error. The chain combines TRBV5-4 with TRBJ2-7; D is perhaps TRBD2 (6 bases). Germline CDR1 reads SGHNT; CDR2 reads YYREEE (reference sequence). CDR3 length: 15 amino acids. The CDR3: CASSASTGRGYEQYF. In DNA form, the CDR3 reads TGTGCCAGCAGCGCATCAACCGGCCGGGGGTACGAACAGTACTTC.

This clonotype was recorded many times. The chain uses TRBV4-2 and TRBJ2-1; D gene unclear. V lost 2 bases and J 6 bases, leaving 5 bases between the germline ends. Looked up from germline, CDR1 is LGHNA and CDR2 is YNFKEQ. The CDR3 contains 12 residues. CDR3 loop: CASSQRGNEQFF. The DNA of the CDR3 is TGTGCCAGCAGCCAACGAGGCAATGAGCAGTTCTTC.

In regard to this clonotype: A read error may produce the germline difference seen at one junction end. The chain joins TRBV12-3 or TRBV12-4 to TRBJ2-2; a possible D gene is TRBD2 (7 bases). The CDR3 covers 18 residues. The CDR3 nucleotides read TGTGCCAGCAACTTCCCCACGGGGGGCTTAGCGAACACTGGGGAGCTGTTTTTT. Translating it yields CASNFPTGGLANTGELFF.

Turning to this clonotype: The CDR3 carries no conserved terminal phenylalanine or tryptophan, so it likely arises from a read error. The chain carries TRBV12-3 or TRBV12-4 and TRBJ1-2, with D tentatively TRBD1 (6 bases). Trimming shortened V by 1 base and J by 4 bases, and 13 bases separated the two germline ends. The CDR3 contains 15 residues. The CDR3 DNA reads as TGTGCCAGCAGTTTAGGGCGGGGGCGCGCCTATGGCTACACCCCC. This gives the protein CASSLGRGRAYGYTP.

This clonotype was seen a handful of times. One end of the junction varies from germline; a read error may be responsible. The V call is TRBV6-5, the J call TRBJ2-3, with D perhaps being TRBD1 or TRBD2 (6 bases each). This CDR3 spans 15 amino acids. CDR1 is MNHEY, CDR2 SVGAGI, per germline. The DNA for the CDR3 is TGTGCCAGCAGTCCCCGGGGGCTAAGCACCGATACGCAGTTTTTT. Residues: CASSPRGLSTDTQFF.

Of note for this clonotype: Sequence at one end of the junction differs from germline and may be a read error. The CDR3 DNA reads TGTGCCCGCAGTTACCCGGTAGGACGACAGCCCCAGCATTTT. This translates into CARSYPVGRQPQHF. The J gene is TRBJ1-5, the V gene TRBV6-2 or TRBV6-3; D is ambiguous. CDR1 and CDR2 (germline): MNHEY, SVGEGT. The CDR3 totals 14 residues.

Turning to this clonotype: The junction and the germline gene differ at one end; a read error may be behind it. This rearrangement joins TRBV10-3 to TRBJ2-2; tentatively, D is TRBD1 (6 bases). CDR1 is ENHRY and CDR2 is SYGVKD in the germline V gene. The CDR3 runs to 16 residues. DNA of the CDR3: TGTGCCATCATGCGGACAGAAGGTGGGAGCACCAGGGAGCTGTTTTTT. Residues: CAIMRTEGGSTRELFF.